The entry below gives a single TCR beta chain sequence along with its context. The repertoire was sequenced with immunoSEQ multiplex PCR; TCRdb's copy has only in-frame clones and lacks some. Altogether 1 million to 1.3 million clones are present, more than 75% being singletons, with the ten largest covering roughly 0.57%. This CDR3 is built from 13 residues. Trimming stripped 8 bases from V and 12 bases from J, with 23 bases between. The V gene's germline CDR1 is MGHDK and CDR2 SYGVNS. The record originates from a study of shared clonotypes between healthy human individuals. Study donors comprised healthy, HIV-negative adults devoid of recent acute infection or vaccination. The split of CD4+ cells yielded CD45RA+ naive and CD45RA-negative memory subsets.

The chain recombines TRBV25-1 with TRBJ2-7; tentative D call: TRBD2 (5 bases). The sequence was collected from a young man in good health. Some clones in this sample may be carry-over from other donors' samples. The source material was memory CD4+ T cells from PBMCs. Subset of the sample: CD45RA-negative fraction. As DNA, the CDR3 is TGTGCCAGCTTTAACGAGGGAACCACTCGTCGGTACTTC. Translated, it gives CASFNEGTTRRYF.